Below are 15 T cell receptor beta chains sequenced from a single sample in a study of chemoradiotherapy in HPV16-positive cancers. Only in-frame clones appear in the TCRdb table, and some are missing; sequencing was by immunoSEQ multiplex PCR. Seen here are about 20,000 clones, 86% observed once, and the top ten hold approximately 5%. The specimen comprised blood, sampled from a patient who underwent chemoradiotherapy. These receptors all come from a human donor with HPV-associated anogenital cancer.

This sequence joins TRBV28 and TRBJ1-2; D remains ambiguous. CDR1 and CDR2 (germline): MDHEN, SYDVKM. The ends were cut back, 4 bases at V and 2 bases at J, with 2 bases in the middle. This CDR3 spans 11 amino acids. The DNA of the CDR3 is TGTGCCAGCAGTTCCAACTATGGCTACACCTTC. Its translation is CASSSNYGYTF.

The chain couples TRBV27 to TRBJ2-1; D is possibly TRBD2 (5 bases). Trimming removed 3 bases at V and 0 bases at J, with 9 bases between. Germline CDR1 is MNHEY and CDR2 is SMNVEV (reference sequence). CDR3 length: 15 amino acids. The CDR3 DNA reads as TGTGCCAGCAGTTTGTGGGAGCCCTCCTACAATGAGCAGTTCTTC. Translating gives CASSLWEPSYNEQFF.

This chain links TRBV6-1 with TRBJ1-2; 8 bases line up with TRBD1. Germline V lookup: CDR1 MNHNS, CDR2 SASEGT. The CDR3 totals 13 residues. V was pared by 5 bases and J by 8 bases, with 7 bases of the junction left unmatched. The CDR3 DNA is TGTGCCAGCAGTCCATTTGGACAGGGAGGCTACACCTTC. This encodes CASSPFGQGGYTF.

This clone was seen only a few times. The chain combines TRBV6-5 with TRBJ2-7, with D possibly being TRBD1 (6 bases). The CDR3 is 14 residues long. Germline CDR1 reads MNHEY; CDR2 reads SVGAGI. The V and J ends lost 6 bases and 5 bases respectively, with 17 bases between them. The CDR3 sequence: CASSRDKGRNEQYF. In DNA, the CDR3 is TGTGCCAGCAGCAGGGACAAGGGCAGGAACGAGCAGTACTTC.

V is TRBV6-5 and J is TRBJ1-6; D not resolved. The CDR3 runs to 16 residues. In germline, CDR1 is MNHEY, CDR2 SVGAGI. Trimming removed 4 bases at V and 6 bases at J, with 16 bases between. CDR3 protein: CASSLQRKIRNSPLHF. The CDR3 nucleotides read TGTGCCAGCAGTTTACAACGGAAAATCCGTAATTCACCCCTCCACTTT.

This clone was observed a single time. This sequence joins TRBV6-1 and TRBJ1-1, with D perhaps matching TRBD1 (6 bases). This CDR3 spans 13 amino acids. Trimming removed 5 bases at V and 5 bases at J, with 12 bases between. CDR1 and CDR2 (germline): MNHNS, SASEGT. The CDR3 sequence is CASSHTRGTEAFF. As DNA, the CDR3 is TGTGCCAGCAGTCACACCAGGGGTACTGAAGCTTTCTTT.

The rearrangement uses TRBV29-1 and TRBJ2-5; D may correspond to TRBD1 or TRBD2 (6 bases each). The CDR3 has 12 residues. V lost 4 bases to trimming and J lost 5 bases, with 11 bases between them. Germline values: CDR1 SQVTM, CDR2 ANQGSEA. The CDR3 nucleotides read TGCAGCGTTGGAGGGGGGCTGGAGACCCAGTACTTC. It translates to CSVGGGLETQYF. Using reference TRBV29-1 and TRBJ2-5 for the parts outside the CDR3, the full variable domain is SAVISQKPSRDICQRGTSLTIQCQVDSQVTMMFWYRQQPGQSLTLIATANQGSEATYESGFVIDKFPISRPNLTFSTLTVSNMSPEDSSIYLCSVGGGLETQYFGPGTRLLVL.

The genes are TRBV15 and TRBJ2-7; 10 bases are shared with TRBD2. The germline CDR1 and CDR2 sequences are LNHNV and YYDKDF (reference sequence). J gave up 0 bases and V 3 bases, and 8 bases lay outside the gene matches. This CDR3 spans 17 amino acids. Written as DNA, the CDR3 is TGTGCCACCAGCAGCGGGTCTAGCGGGGGACGCTCCTACGAGCAGTACTTC. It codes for CATSSGSSGGRSYEQYF. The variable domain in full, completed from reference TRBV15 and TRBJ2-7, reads DAMVIQNPRYQVTQFGKPVTLSCSQTLNHNVMYWYQQKSSQAPKLLFHYYDKDFNNEADTPDNFQSRRPNTSFCFLDIRSPGLGDTAMYLCATSSGSSGGRSYEQYFGPGTRLTVT.

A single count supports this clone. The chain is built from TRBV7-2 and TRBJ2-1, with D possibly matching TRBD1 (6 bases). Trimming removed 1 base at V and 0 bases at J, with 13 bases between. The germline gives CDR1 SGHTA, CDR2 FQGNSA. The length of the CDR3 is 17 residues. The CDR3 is CASSLEGGFSSYNEQFF. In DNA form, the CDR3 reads TGTGCCAGCAGCTTAGAAGGGGGATTCAGCTCCTACAATGAGCAGTTCTTC.

The CDR3, as DNA: TGTGCCAGCAGCTTAACCGACAGGGGGGCTAATGAAAAACTGTTTTTT. Its translation is CASSLTDRGANEKLFF. The chain uses TRBV7-2 and TRBJ1-4, with TRBD1 matching 9 bases. This CDR3 comprises 16 residues. The germline V gene encodes CDR1 SGHTA and CDR2 FQGNSA. J lost 3 bases, V lost 2 bases, and 4 bases had no gene match.

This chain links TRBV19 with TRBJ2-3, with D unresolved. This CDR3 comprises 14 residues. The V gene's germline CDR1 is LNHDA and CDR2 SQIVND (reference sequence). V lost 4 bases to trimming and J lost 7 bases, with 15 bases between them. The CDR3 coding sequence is TGTGCCAGTAGTAGTTGGGGTCGCGAGAATACGCAGTATTTT. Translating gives CASSSWGRENTQYF.

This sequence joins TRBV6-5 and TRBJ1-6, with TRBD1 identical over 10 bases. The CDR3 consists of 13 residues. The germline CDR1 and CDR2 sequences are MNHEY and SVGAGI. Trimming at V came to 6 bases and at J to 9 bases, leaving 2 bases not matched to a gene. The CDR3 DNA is TGTGCCAGCAGCCGGGACAGGGGTTCACCCCTCCACTTT. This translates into CASSRDRGSPLHF.

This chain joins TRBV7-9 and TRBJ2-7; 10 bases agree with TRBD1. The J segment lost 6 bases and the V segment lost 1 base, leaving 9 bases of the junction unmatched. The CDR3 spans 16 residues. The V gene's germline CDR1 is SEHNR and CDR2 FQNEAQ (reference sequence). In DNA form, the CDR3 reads TGTGCCAGCAGCTTAGGGCCGGGACAGGGGAGGTTCGAGCAGTACTTC. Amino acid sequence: CASSLGPGQGRFEQYF.

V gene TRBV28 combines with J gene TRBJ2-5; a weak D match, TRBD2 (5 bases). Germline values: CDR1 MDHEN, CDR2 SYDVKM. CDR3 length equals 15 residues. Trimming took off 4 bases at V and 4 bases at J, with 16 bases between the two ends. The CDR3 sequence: CASSSALVRGETQYF. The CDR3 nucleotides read TGTGCCAGCAGTTCAGCACTAGTTCGGGGAGAGACCCAGTACTTC.

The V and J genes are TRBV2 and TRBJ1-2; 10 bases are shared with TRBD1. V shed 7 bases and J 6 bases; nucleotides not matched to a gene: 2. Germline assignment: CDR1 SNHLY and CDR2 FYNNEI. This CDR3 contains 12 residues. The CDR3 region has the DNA TGTGCCAGCACCGGGACAGGGGATGGCTACACCTTC. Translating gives CASTGTGDGYTF.